One T cell receptor beta chain is described in this entry. Its antigen is unknown. These data belong to a study of cytomegalovirus exposure and HLA in healthy donors. Looking at the study overall: Some 85 million unique TCRs, all from HLA-typed donors, were included in an early release of the data. Study conclusions and caveats: Compared with the approximately 680-donor mean, an Asian-associated ancestry cluster reportedly had fewer N-insertions, according to a later analysis.

In the PCR, 60 Vbeta and 13 Jbeta primers were used. In the original analysis: A follow-up analysis tallied around 80 million unique TCR beta chains, roughly 11 million shared. Profiling relied on immunoSEQ multiplex PCR, and the TCRdb table lists in-frame clones only, not all of them. The DNA gave D and trimming, while V, J and clone size come from that table. The sample records 200,000 to 250,000 clones, around 79% being singletons. CDR1 SGHVS and CDR2 FNYEAQ come from the germline V gene. Trimming removed 4 bases from V and 3 bases from J, with 13 bases in between. This CDR3 is 14 amino acids long.

The TCR comes from a man aged 18-30 years in good health and CMV-seronegative. The V and J genes are TRBV7-6 and TRBJ2-7; D perhaps matches TRBD2 (5 bases). Sequencing was performed on PBMCs. The CDR3 reads CASSSKLRGYEQYF. The CDR3 nucleotides are TGTGCCAGCAGCTCCAAACTCCGGGGCTACGAGCAGTACTTC.